Listed below are T cell receptor beta chains from one sample, sequenced in a study of cytomegalovirus exposure and HLA in healthy donors. Sequencing was performed with immunoSEQ multiplex PCR; in TCRdb, only in-frame clones are kept and a portion is missing. The table lists 80,000 to 95,000 clones, roughly 79% of them singletons. Sequences were obtained from PBMCs. These receptor sequences come from a female donor in good health and CMV-seronegative. Both conserved end residues are trimmed from each CDR3.

v_call: TRBV19
j_call: TRBJ1-4
cdr3_aa: ASSILRLEKLF

v_call: TRBV5-6
j_call: TRBJ1-4
cdr3_aa: ASSEELNEKLF

v_call: TRBV18
j_call: TRBJ1-1
cdr3_aa: ASSLQGQGTEAF

v_call: TRBV30
j_call: TRBJ1-2
cdr3_aa: AWSRDRPYGYT

v_call: TRBV6-1
j_call: TRBJ2-5
cdr3_aa: ASRGTGQGGH

v_call: TRBV7-9
j_call: TRBJ2-7
cdr3_aa: ASSLSGNRVDEQY

v_call: TRBV29-1
j_call: TRBJ1-1
cdr3_aa: SVLGAARDAEAF

v_call: TRBV28
j_call: TRBJ1-6
cdr3_aa: AISLYRGGASFISPLH

v_call: TRBV2
j_call: TRBJ2-5
cdr3_aa: ASSEVAGGETQY

v_call: TRBV6-5
j_call: TRBJ2-7
cdr3_aa: ASRAGTEAYEQY

v_call: TRBV2
j_call: TRBJ1-3
cdr3_aa: ASSDENAIAGDGHTIY

v_call: TRBV6-1
j_call: TRBJ2-5
cdr3_aa: AMQPWAGEETRY

v_call: TRBV9
j_call: TRBJ1-1
cdr3_aa: ASSVNPTGKAF

v_call: TRBV18
j_call: TRBJ1-1
cdr3_aa: ASSPGTGRMNTEAF

v_call: TRBV2
j_call: TRBJ2-7
cdr3_aa: ASSGLASEQY

v_call: TRBV10-3
j_call: TRBJ2-2
cdr3_aa: AISVGTGGANTGELF

v_call: TRBV6-5
j_call: TRBJ1-1
cdr3_aa: ASSGRTGRIEAF

v_call: TRBV30
j_call: TRBJ1-5
cdr3_aa: AWSVQGSRNQPQH

v_call: TRBV30
j_call: TRBJ1-1
cdr3_aa: AWIGGASEAF

v_call: TRBV7-7
j_call: TRBJ2-7
cdr3_aa: ASSPGHSYEQY